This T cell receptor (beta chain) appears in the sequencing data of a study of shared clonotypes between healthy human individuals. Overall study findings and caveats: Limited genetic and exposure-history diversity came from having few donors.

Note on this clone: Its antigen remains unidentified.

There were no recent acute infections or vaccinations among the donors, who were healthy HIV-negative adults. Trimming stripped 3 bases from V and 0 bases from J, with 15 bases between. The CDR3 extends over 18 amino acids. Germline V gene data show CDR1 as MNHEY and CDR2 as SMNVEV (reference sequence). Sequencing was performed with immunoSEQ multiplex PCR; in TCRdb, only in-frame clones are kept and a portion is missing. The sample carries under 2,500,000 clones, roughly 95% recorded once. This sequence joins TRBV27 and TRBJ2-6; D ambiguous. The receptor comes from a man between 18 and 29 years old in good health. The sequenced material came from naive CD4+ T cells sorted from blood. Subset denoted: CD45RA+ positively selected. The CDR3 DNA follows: TGTGCCAGCAGTTTCGGCAGCTGGACGAGCTCTGGGGCCAACGTCCTGACTTTC. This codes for CASSFGSWTSSGANVLTF.